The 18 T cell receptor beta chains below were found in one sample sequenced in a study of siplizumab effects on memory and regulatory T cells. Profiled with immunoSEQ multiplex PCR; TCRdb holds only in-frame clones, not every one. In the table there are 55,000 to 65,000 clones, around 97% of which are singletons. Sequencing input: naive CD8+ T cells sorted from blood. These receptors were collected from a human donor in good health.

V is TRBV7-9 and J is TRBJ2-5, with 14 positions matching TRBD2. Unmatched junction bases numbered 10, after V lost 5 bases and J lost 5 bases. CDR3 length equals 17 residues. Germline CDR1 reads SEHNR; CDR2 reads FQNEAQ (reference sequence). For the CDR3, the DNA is TGTGCCAGCAGCACCCGGACTAGCGGGAGGCTGGACGAGACCCAGTACTTC. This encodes CASSTRTSGRLDETQYF.

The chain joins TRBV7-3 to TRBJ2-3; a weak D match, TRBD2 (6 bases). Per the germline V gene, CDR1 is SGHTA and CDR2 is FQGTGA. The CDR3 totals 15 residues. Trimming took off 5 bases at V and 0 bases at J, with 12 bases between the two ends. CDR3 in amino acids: CASSTSGTSTDTQYF. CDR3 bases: TGTGCCAGCAGCACATCCGGGACTAGCACAGATACGCAGTATTTT. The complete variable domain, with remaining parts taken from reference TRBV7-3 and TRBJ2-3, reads GAGVSQTPSNKVTEKGKYVELRCDPISGHTALYWYRQSLGQGPEFLIYFQGTGAADDSGLPNDRFFAVRPEGSVSTLKIQRTERGDSAVYLCASSTSGTSTDTQYFGPGTRLTVL.

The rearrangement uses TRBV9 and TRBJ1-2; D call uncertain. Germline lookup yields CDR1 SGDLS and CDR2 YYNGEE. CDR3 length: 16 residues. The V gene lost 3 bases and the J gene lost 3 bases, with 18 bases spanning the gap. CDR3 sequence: CASSGLDGLSHYGYTF. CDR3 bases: TGTGCCAGCAGCGGGCTAGACGGTCTCTCCCACTATGGCTACACCTTC.

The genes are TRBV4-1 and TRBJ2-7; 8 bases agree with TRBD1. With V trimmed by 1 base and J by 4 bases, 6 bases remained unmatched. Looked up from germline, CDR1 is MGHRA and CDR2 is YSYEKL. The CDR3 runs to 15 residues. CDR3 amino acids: CASSQARDRGYEQYF. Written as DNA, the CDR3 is TGCGCCAGCAGCCAAGCTCGCGACAGGGGTTACGAGCAGTACTTC.

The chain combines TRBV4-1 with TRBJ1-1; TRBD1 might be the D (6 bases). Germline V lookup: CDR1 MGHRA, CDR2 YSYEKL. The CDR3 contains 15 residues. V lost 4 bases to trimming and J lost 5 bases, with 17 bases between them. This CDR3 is CASSPMSGGGTEAFF. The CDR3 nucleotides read TGCGCCAGCAGCCCTATGTCCGGAGGGGGGACTGAAGCTTTCTTT.

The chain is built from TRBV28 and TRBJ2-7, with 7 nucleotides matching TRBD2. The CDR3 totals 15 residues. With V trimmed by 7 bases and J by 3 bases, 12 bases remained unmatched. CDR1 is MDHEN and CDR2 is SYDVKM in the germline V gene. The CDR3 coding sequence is TGTGCCAGCAACATGGTGGGGGGGGTTAACTACGAGCAGTACTTC. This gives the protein CASNMVGGVNYEQYF.

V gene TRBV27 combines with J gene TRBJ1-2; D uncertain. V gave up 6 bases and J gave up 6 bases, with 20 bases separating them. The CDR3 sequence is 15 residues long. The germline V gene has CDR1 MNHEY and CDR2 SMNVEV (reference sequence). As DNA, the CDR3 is TGTGCCAGCAGCCCCGAAGTCCGGGGAACTGATGGCTACACCTTC. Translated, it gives CASSPEVRGTDGYTF.

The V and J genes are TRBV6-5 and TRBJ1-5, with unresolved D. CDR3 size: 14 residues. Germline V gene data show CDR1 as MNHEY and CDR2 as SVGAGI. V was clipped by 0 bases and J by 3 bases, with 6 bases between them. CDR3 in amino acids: CASSYSRANQPQHF. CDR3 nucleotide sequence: TGTGCCAGCAGTTACTCGAGAGCCAATCAGCCCCAGCATTTT.

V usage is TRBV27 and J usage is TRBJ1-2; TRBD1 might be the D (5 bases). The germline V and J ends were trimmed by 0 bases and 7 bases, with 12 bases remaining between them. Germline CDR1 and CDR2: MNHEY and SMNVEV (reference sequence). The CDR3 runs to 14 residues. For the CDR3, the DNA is TGTGCCAGCAGTTTATCGGGGGACCTCTTTGGCTACACCTTC. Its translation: CASSLSGDLFGYTF.

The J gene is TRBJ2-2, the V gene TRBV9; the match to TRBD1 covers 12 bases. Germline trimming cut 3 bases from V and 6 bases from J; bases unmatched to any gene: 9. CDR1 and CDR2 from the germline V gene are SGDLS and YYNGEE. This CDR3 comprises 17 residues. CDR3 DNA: TGTGCCAGCAGCGGACCAGGGACAGGGGGCGCTGCCGGGGAGCTGTTTTTT. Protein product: CASSGPGTGGAAGELFF.

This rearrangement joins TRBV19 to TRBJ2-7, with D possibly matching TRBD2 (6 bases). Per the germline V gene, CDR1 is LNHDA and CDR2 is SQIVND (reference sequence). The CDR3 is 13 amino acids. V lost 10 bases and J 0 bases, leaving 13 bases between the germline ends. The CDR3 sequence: CATAAGSSYEQYF. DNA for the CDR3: TGTGCCACGGCCGCGGGGAGCTCCTACGAGCAGTACTTC.

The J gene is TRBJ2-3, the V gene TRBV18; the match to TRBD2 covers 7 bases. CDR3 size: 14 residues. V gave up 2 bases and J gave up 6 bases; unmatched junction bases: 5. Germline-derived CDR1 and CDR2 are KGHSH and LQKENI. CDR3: CASSPKAGADTQYF. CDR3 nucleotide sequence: TGTGCCAGCTCACCAAAGGCGGGAGCCGATACGCAGTATTTT.

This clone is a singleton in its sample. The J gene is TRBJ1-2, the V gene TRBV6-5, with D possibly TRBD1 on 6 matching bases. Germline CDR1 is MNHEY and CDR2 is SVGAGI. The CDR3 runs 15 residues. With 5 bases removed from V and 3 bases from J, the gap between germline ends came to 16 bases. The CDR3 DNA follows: TGTGCCAGCAGTGGATTCAGGGGTAACGACTATGGCTACACCTTC. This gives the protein CASSGFRGNDYGYTF.

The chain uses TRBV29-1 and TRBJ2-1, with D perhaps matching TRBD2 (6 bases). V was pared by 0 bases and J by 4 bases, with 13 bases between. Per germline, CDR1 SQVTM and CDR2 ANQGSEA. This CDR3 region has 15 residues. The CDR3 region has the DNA TGCAGCGTTGAAGATTGGTCTAGCGCTTACAATGAGCAGTTCTTC. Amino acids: CSVEDWSSAYNEQFF.

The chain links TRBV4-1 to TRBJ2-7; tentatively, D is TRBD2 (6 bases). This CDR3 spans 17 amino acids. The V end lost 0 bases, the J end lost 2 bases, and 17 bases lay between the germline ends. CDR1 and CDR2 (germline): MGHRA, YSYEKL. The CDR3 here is CASSQDGMGRGTYEQYF. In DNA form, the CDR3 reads TGCGCCAGCAGCCAAGACGGAATGGGGCGGGGCACCTACGAGCAGTACTTC.

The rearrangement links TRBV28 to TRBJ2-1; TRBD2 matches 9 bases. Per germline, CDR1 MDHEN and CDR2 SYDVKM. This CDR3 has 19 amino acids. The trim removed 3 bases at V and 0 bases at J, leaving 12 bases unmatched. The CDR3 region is CASSLGLSGRLDSYNEQFF. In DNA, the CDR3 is TGTGCCAGCAGTTTGGGACTCAGCGGGAGGTTGGACTCCTACAATGAGCAGTTCTTC.

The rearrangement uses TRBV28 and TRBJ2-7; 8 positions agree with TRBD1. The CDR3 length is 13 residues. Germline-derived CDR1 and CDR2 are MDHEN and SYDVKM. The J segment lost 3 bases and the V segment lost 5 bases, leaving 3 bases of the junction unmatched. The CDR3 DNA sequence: TGTGCCAGCAGTCTACAGGGGGACTACGAGCAGTACTTC. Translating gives CASSLQGDYEQYF. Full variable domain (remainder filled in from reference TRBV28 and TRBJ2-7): DVKVTQSSRYLVKRTGEKVFLECVQDMDHENMFWYRQDPGLGLRLIYFSYDVKMKEKGDIPEGYSVSREKKERFSLILESASTNQTSMYLCASSLQGDYEQYFGPGTRLTVT.

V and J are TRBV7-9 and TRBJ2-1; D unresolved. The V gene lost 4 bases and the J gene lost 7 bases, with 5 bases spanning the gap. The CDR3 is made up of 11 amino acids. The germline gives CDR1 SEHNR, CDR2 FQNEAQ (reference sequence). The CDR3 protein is CASSSFNEQFF. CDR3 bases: TGTGCCAGCAGCTCCTTTAATGAGCAGTTCTTC.